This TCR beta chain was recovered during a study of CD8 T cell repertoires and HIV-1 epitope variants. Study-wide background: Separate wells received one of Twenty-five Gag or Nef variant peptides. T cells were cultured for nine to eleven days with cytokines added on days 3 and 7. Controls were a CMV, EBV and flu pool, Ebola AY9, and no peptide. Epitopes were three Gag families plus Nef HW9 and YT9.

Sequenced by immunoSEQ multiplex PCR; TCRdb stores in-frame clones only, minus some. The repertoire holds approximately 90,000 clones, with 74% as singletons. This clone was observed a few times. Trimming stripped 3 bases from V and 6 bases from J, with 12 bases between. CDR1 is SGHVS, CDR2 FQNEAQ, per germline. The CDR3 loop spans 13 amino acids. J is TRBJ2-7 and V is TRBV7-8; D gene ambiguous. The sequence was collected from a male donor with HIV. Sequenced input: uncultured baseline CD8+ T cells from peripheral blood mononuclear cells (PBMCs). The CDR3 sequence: CASSLRDGGEQYF. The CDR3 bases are TGTGCCAGCAGCTTGAGAGACGGTGGCGAGCAGTACTTC.